These 23 T cell receptor beta chains came from one sample sequenced in a study of blood T cell repertoires in COVID-19. Clones were read by immunoSEQ multiplex PCR, and TCRdb kept only the in-frame ones, dropping some. The sample includes roughly 97,000 clones, 90% to 95% of them seen just once. Sequencing was carried out using peripheral blood. The origin of the receptors is a human donor in a cohort sampled during active COVID-19.

Here the CDR3 reads CSVRPFGLAGEVGEQFF. CDR3 bases: TGCAGCGTTCGGCCTTTTGGACTAGCGGGAGAGGTCGGTGAGCAGTTCTTC. The gene calls are TRBV29-1 and TRBJ2-1; 13 nucleotides line up with TRBD2. The V gene end was trimmed by 5 bases and the J gene end by 9 bases; junction bases not matched to a gene: 16. Germline values: CDR1 SQVTM, CDR2 ANQGSEA. The CDR3 runs to 17 residues.

This chain connects TRBV28 to TRBJ1-3; maybe TRBD1 (6 bases). V lost 5 bases and J 9 bases, leaving 11 bases between the germline ends. The CDR3 sequence is 12 residues long. Germline V gene lookup returns CDR1 MDHEN and CDR2 SYDVKM. CDR3 bases: TGTGCCAGCAGTCTCACCAGGGGCACCATATATTTT. It specifies CASSLTRGTIYF. The full variable domain, its missing parts supplied by reference TRBV28 and TRBJ1-3, is DVKVTQSSRYLVKRTGEKVFLECVQDMDHENMFWYRQDPGLGLRLIYFSYDVKMKEKGDIPEGYSVSREKKERFSLILESASTNQTSMYLCASSLTRGTIYFGEGSWLTVV.

CDR3 amino acids: CATSPGTSDDGELFF. CDR3 sequence (DNA): TGTGCCACCAGTCCCGGGACTAGCGATGACGGGGAGCTGTTTTTT. The V gene is TRBV15, the J gene TRBJ2-2; TRBD2 agrees at 10 bases. After removal of 6 bases from V and 7 bases from J, the junction contained 8 bases not matched to a gene. Germline assignment: CDR1 LNHNV and CDR2 YYDKDF (reference sequence). This CDR3 contains 15 residues.

The chain carries TRBV9 and TRBJ2-7, with 7 bases matching TRBD1. The CDR3 contains 14 residues. Germline V gives CDR1 SGDLS, CDR2 YYNGEE. Trimming cost V 4 bases and J 4 bases; bases outside gene matches: 8. DNA of the CDR3: TGTGCCAGCAGCCCCTGGGACAGTTGGTACGAGCAGTACTTC. Translation: CASSPWDSWYEQYF. Full variable domain (missing parts from reference TRBV9 and TRBJ2-7): DSGVTQTPKHLITATGQRVTLRCSPRSGDLSVYWYQQSLDQGLQFLIQYYNGEERAKGNILERFSAQQFPDLHSELNLSSLELGDSALYFCASSPWDSWYEQYFGPGTRLTVT.

Written as DNA, the CDR3 is TGCGCCAGCAGACCCCGGGACACCTTCCAAGAGACCCAGTACTTC. It yields the protein CASRPRDTFQETQYF. This rearrangement joins TRBV10-2 to TRBJ2-5; possible D gene TRBD1, 6 bases. Germline loops: CDR1 WSHSY, CDR2 SAAADI. V lost 6 bases and J 1 base, leaving 15 bases between the germline ends. The CDR3 is 15 residues long.

The V and J genes are TRBV4-2 and TRBJ2-7, with 8 positions matching TRBD2. V was pared by 0 bases and J by 0 bases, with 10 bases of the junction left unmatched. The CDR3 loop spans 18 amino acids. Germline V gene lookup returns CDR1 LGHNA and CDR2 YNFKEQ. The CDR3 DNA reads as TGTGCCAGCAGCCAAGAGTCCGAAGCGGGGGACCTCTCCTACGAGCAGTACTTC. Encoded protein: CASSQESEAGDLSYEQYF.

The rearrangement links TRBV7-6 to TRBJ2-7; unclear D gene. The ends were cut back, 1 base at V and 5 bases at J, with 15 bases in the middle. Germline V gene data show CDR1 as SGHVS and CDR2 as FNYEAQ. The CDR3 totals 15 residues. Here the CDR3 reads CASSLGPIPHDEQYF. The DNA of the CDR3 is TGTGCCAGCAGCTTAGGTCCTATCCCCCATGACGAGCAGTACTTC.

This chain uses TRBV7-8 with TRBJ1-5; D unresolved. The CDR3 has 15 residues. Germline CDR1 reads SGHVS; CDR2 reads FQNEAQ. Trimming pared 3 bases from V and 7 bases from J, leaving 16 bases between. CDR3 in amino acids: CASSLAHSPGQPQHF. CDR3 DNA sequence: TGTGCCAGCAGCTTGGCCCATAGCCCCGGCCAGCCCCAGCATTTT.

The chain is built from TRBV19 and TRBJ1-2, with TRBD1 matching 10 bases. Germline CDR1 LNHDA, CDR2 SQIVND (reference sequence). The CDR3 has 15 amino acids. The V segment lost 7 bases and the J segment 4 bases; nucleotides outside the gene matches: 9. The CDR3 DNA follows: TGTGCCAGTACTTACGACAGGGGGCTGAGCTATGGCTACACCTTC. Translation: CASTYDRGLSYGYTF. Drawing the rest from reference TRBV19 and TRBJ1-2, the complete variable domain is DGGITQSPKYLFRKEGQNVTLSCEQNLNHDAMYWYRQDPGQGLRLIYYSQIVNDFQKGDIAEGYSVSREKKESFPLTVTSAQKNPTAFYLCASTYDRGLSYGYTFGSGTRLTVV.

The V and J genes are TRBV6-5 and TRBJ2-7, with TRBD1 as a possible D gene (7 bases). Germline values: CDR1 MNHEY, CDR2 SVGAGI. The CDR3 is made up of 15 amino acids. Trimming pared 5 bases from V and 0 bases from J, leaving 14 bases between. The CDR3 sequence is CASSQQGTYSYEQYF. As DNA, the CDR3 is TGTGCCAGCAGTCAACAGGGGACTTACTCCTACGAGCAGTACTTC.

The chain is built from TRBV18 and TRBJ1-1; tentatively, D is TRBD1 (5 bases). The germline V gene encodes CDR1 KGHSH and CDR2 LQKENI. With 2 bases removed from V and 3 bases from J, the gap between germline ends came to 22 bases. This CDR3 is built from 18 residues. The CDR3, as DNA: TGTGCCAGCTCACCATTGGGTCAGGGCGGATCGGGGGACACTGAAGCTTTCTTT. This encodes CASSPLGQGGSGDTEAFF.

The genes are TRBV6-2 or TRBV6-3 and TRBJ2-2; 9 nucleotides agree with TRBD2. The V gene's germline CDR1 is MNHEY and CDR2 SVGEGT. This CDR3 region has 17 residues. V shed 6 bases, J shed 6 bases, and the junction held 14 bases outside the gene matches. In DNA form, the CDR3 reads TGTGCCAGCAGCCCACATTTCTGGCGGGGGGGCTCCGGGGAGCTGTTTTTT. It encodes CASSPHFWRGGSGELFF.

This sequence joins TRBV6-1 and TRBJ2-3, with TRBD2 matching over 9 bases. V dropped 4 bases and J dropped 4; count of bases not matched to a gene: 9. This CDR3 has 16 amino acids. Germline V lookup: CDR1 MNHNS, CDR2 SASEGT. The CDR3 nucleotides read TGTGCCAGCAGTGGAGGACTAGGCGGGGGGGCAGATACGCAGTATTTT. Residues: CASSGGLGGGADTQYF.

The J gene is TRBJ1-2, the V gene TRBV5-5, with TRBD1 matching 7 bases. V lost 4 bases and J lost 4; bases outside the gene matches: 7. The germline V gene encodes CDR1 SGHKS and CDR2 YYEKEE (reference sequence). CDR3 size: 14 residues. The chain's CDR3 is CASSRPGQSYGYTF. CDR3 coding DNA: TGTGCCAGCAGCCGACCGGGACAGAGCTATGGCTACACCTTC.

The V call is TRBV19, the J call TRBJ2-7; 14 nucleotides match TRBD2. Trimming at V came to 8 bases and at J to 5 bases, leaving 8 bases not matched to a gene. This CDR3 is 15 amino acids long. CDR1 is LNHDA and CDR2 is SQIVND in the germline V gene (reference sequence). This CDR3 reads CASSIGTSGSNEQYF. CDR3 in DNA: TGTGCCAGTTCCATTGGGACTAGCGGGAGTAACGAGCAGTACTTC.

The chain links TRBV30 to TRBJ2-1; 8 nucleotides agree with TRBD2. The CDR3 covers 14 residues. Germline V gives CDR1 GTSNPN, CDR2 SVGIG (reference sequence). The V and J ends lost 0 bases and 15 bases, in that order; junction bases with no gene match: 13. CDR3 nucleotide sequence: TGTGCCTGGAGTGTACCCCGGAGCGGGAGCCTCCCGTTCTTC. It yields the protein CAWSVPRSGSLPFF.

The chain joins TRBV10-3 to TRBJ2-3; tentatively, D is TRBD1 (6 bases). Trimming shortened V by 11 bases and J by 2 bases, and 14 bases separated the two germline ends. Germline-derived CDR1 and CDR2 are ENHRY and SYGVKD. The CDR3 sequence is 13 residues long. The CDR3 here is CAAQQGNTDTQYF. Written as DNA, the CDR3 is TGTGCCGCCCAACAGGGAAACACAGATACGCAGTATTTT.

The rearrangement joins TRBV9 to TRBJ2-1; 7 nucleotides match TRBD1. Germline V gives CDR1 SGDLS, CDR2 YYNGEE. V lost 0 bases, J lost 10 bases, and 1 base stayed unmatched. The CDR3 length is 12 residues. This CDR3 is CASSVDRGEQFF. The DNA of the CDR3 is TGTGCCAGCAGCGTAGACAGGGGCGAGCAGTTCTTC. The whole variable domain, remainder taken from reference TRBV9 and TRBJ2-1, is DSGVTQTPKHLITATGQRVTLRCSPRSGDLSVYWYQQSLDQGLQFLIQYYNGEERAKGNILERFSAQQFPDLHSELNLSSLELGDSALYFCASSVDRGEQFFGPGTRLTVL.

This clone was detected once. This chain uses TRBV7-6 with TRBJ1-2, with 8 bases aligning to TRBD1. V shed 5 bases, J shed 2 bases, and the junction held 10 bases outside the gene matches. The germline V gene has CDR1 SGHVS and CDR2 FNYEAQ. This CDR3 has 16 residues. The CDR3, as DNA: TGTGCCAGCAGCCAGTTGGGACAGGAAAACAACTATGGCTACACCTTC. Translating gives CASSQLGQENNYGYTF.

J is TRBJ2-3 and V is TRBV11-2; TRBD2 agrees at 7 bases. The V gene end was trimmed by 5 bases and the J gene end by 4 bases; junction bases not matched to a gene: 12. Germline values: CDR1 SGHAT, CDR2 FQNNGV. The CDR3 is 16 residues long. As DNA, the CDR3 is TGTGCCAGCAGCCCCAGTCGGGGGAGGGCCGCAGATACGCAGTATTTT. Translation gives CASSPSRGRAADTQYF.

The chain couples TRBV4-1 to TRBJ1-1; no clear D gene. CDR3 length equals 13 residues. From germline, CDR1 is MGHRA and CDR2 YSYEKL. V shed 3 bases and J shed 2 bases, with 7 bases lying between them. The CDR3 loop reads CASSQGRNTEAFF. The CDR3 coding sequence is TGCGCCAGCAGCCAGGGGAGAAACACTGAAGCTTTCTTT.

The chain has TRBV7-8 and TRBJ2-7; 9 bases align to TRBD1. Germline lookup yields CDR1 SGHVS and CDR2 FQNEAQ. This CDR3 region has 17 residues. V lost 1 base and J lost 1; bases outside the gene matches: 8. CDR3 sequence: CASSLGTGGLASYEQYF. The CDR3 DNA sequence: TGTGCCAGCAGCTTAGGTACAGGGGGCCTTGCTTCCTACGAGCAGTACTTC.

The rearrangement joins TRBV15 to TRBJ1-1; D may be TRBD1 (6 bases). Trimming removed 4 bases at V and 0 bases at J, with 18 bases between. The CDR3 consists of 17 residues. Germline CDR1 reads LNHNV; CDR2 reads YYDKDF (reference sequence). The CDR3 sequence is CATSIGHRATMNTEAFF. CDR3 nucleotides: TGTGCCACCAGCATCGGGCACAGGGCCACCATGAACACTGAAGCTTTCTTT.